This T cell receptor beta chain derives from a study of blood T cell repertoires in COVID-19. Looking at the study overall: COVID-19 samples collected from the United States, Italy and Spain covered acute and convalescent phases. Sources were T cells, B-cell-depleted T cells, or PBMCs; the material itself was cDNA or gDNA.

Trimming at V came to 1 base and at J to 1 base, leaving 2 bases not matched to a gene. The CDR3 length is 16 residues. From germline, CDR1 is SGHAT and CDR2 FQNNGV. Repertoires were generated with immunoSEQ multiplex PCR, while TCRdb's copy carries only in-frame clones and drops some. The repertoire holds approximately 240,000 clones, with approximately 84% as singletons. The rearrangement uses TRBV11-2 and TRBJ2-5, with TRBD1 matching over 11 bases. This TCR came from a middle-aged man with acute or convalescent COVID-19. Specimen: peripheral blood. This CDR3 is CASSLGTGGSQETQYF. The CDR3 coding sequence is TGTGCCAGCAGCTTAGGGACAGGGGGCTCCCAAGAGACCCAGTACTTC.